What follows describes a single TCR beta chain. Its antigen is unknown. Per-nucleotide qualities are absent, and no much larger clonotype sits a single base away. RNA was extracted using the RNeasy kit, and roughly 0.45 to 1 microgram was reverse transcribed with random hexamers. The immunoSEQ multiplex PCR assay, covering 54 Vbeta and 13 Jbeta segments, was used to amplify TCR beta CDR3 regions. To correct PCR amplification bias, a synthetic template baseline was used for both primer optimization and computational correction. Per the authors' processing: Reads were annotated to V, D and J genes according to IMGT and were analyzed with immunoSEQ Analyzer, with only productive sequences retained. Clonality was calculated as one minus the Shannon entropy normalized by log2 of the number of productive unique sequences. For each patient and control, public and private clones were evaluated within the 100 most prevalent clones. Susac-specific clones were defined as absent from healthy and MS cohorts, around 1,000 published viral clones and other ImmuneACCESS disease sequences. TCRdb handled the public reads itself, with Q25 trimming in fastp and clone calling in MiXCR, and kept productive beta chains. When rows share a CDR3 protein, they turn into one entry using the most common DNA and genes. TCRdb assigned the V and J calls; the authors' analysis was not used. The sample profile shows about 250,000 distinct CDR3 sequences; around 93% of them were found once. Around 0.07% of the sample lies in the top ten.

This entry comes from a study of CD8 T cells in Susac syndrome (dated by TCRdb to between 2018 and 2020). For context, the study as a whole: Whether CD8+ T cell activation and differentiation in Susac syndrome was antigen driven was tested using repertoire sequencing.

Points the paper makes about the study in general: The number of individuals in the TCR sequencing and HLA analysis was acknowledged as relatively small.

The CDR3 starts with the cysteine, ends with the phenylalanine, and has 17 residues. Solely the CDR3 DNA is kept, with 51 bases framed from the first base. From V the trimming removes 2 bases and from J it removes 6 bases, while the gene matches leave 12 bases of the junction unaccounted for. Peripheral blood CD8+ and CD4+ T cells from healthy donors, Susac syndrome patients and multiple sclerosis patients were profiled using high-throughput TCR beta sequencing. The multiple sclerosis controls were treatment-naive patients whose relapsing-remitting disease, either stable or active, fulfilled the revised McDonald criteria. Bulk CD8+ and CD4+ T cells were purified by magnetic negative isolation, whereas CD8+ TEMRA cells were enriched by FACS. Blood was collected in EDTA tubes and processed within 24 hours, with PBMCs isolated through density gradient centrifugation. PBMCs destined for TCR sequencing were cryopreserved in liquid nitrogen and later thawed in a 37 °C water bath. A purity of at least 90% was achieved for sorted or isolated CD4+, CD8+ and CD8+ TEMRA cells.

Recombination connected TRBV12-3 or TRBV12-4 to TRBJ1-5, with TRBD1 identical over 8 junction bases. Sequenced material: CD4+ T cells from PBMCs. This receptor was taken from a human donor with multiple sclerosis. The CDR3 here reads CASSLKLMGQDGQPQHF. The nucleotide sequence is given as TGTGCCAGCAGTTTAAAACTTATGGGACAGGACGGTCAGCCCCAGCATTTT.